This TCR beta chain was recorded in a study of cytomegalovirus exposure and HLA in healthy donors. Primers for the PCR totalled 60 Vbeta and 13 Jbeta. Here immunoSEQ multiplex PCR was the method, and the copy in TCRdb shows in-frame clones only, minus some. The table records about 130,000 clones, about four fifths of them present only once. This clone occurred once. Its matching antigen is unknown. The study, taken as a whole, reports: Looking again later, the authors saw that most CMV-associated TCR beta chains seemed HLA-restricted. Cytomegalovirus status was reportedly diagnosed by the classifier with high specificity and sensitivity. In vitro confirmation showed three CMV-associated chains to be CMV antigen specific. Cytomegalovirus association was listed for around 180 TCR beta chains.

CDR1 and CDR2 from the germline V gene are SGDLS and YYNGEE. V shed 2 bases, J shed 3 bases, and the junction held 3 bases outside the gene matches. This CDR3 has 15 amino acids. This receptor was obtained from a male donor in good health and CMV-seropositive. The sample was PBMCs. V usage is TRBV9 and J usage is TRBJ1-5, with TRBD1 matching 9 bases. The CDR3, as DNA: TGTGCCAGCAGCGTTGGACAGGGGTCCAATCAGCCCCAGCATTTT. Protein: CASSVGQGSNQPQHF. Complete variable domain (other parts from reference TRBV9 and TRBJ1-5): DSGVTQTPKHLITATGQRVTLRCSPRSGDLSVYWYQQSLDQGLQFLIQYYNGEERAKGNILERFSAQQFPDLHSELNLSSLELGDSALYFCASSVGQGSNQPQHFGDGTRLSIL.